Below are 15 T cell receptor beta chains sequenced from a single sample in a study of chemoradiotherapy in HPV16-positive cancers. The method was immunoSEQ multiplex PCR; TCRdb's version includes in-frame clones alone and lacks a portion of them. The sample has 55,000 to 85,000 clones, around nine tenths seen once; the top ten hold 4.2%. The specimen was blood, collected from a patient who underwent chemoradiotherapy. The receptor source for this set is a human donor with HPV-associated anogenital cancer.

This clone was recorded only once. The chain carries TRBV7-9 and TRBJ1-3; 9 positions agree with TRBD1. V was clipped by 5 bases and J by 1 base; unmatched bases: 9. This CDR3 spans 17 amino acids. Germline CDR1 reads SEHNR; CDR2 reads FQNEAQ (reference sequence). The CDR3: CASSRDRASWSGNTIYF. The CDR3 DNA sequence: TGTGCCAGCAGCCGGGACAGGGCTTCATGGTCTGGAAACACCATATATTTT.

The rearrangement links TRBV6-5 to TRBJ1-5; maybe TRBD1 (5 bases). The length of the CDR3 is 15 residues. Germline CDR1 is MNHEY and CDR2 is SVGAGI. Trimming took 2 bases from V and 2 from J, leaving 10 bases between them. The CDR3 loop reads CASSYGGGGNQPQHF. In nucleotides, the CDR3 is TGTGCCAGCAGTTACGGGGGGGGAGGCAATCAGCCCCAGCATTTT.

This clone was recorded once. This chain connects TRBV10-2 to TRBJ1-1; unclear D gene. V was clipped by 7 bases and J by 2 bases, with 14 bases between them. Germline lookup yields CDR1 WSHSY and CDR2 SAAADI. The CDR3 length is 14 residues. CDR3 amino acids: CASTPGGGNTEAFF. The CDR3 DNA follows: TGCGCCAGCACCCCGGGAGGCGGTAACACTGAAGCTTTCTTT.

This chain connects TRBV7-6 to TRBJ2-1, with D perhaps assigned TRBD1 or TRBD2 (5 bases each). This CDR3 comprises 15 residues. V was shortened by 1 base and J by 2 bases, with 9 bases between the two germline ends. Germline V gene lookup returns CDR1 SGHVS and CDR2 FNYEAQ. The CDR3 DNA reads as TGTGCCAGCAGCTTAGGAGGGACCACCTACAATGAGCAGTTCTTC. The encoded protein is CASSLGGTTYNEQFF.

This chain connects TRBV19 to TRBJ1-5; the D gene is possibly TRBD1 (5 bases). V dropped 0 bases and J dropped 3 bases, with 9 bases sitting between them. CDR3 length: 15 residues. Germline CDR1 and CDR2: LNHDA and SQIVND (reference sequence). The CDR3 DNA reads as TGTGCCAGTAGTATAGATCGACAGAACAATCAGCCCCAGCATTTT. It yields the protein CASSIDRQNNQPQHF.

The V gene is TRBV5-1, the J gene TRBJ1-4; 8 nucleotides line up with TRBD1. The germline V gene has CDR1 SGHRS and CDR2 YFSETQ. The junction had 12 bases not matched to a gene; V was cut back by 3 bases and J by 8 bases. CDR3 length: 16 amino acids. As DNA, the CDR3 is TGCGCCAGCAGCTCCGAGACAGGGGCTATTAACGAAAAACTGTTTTTT. Protein sequence: CASSSETGAINEKLFF. The variable domain in full, completed from reference TRBV5-1 and TRBJ1-4, reads KAGVTQTPRYLIKTRGQQVTLSCSPISGHRSVSWYQQTPGQGLQFLFEYFSETQRNKGNFPGRFSGRQFSNSRSEMNVSTLELGDSALYLCASSSETGAINEKLFFGSGTQLSVL.

This sequence joins TRBV27 and TRBJ2-1, with D possibly TRBD1 on 6 matching bases. This CDR3 has 16 residues. Germline loops: CDR1 MNHEY, CDR2 SMNVEV (reference sequence). Trimming took 6 bases from V and 8 from J, leaving 23 bases between them. Written as DNA, the CDR3 is TGTGCCAGCAGCTCCGATCGGGACAATTTGGGGGATGAGCAGTTCTTC. It translates to CASSSDRDNLGDEQFF.

The rearrangement uses TRBV4-1 and TRBJ2-1, with 7 bases that match TRBD1. The CDR3 length is 16 residues. Germline V gene sequence: CDR1 MGHRA, CDR2 YSYEKL. V was pared by 4 bases and J by 4 bases, with 10 bases of the junction left unmatched. CDR3 sequence reads: CASSPRTGKSYNEQFF. The CDR3 nucleotides are TGCGCCAGCAGCCCCCGGACAGGAAAGAGTTACAATGAGCAGTTCTTC.

This clone turned up a few times. The chain carries TRBV2 and TRBJ1-5; D is ambiguous. CDR1 is SNHLY, CDR2 FYNNEI, per germline. The ends were cut back, 4 bases at V and 4 bases at J, with 8 bases in the middle. The CDR3 is 13 residues long. In nucleotides, the CDR3 is TGTGCCAGCAGTGTATTAGAAAATCAGCCCCAGCATTTT. Protein product: CASSVLENQPQHF.

The V call is TRBV15, the J call TRBJ1-3, with a tentative D call TRBD1 (5 bases). V dropped 3 bases and J dropped 0 bases, with 9 bases sitting between them. There are 15 residues in the CDR3. CDR1 is LNHNV and CDR2 is YYDKDF in the germline V gene (reference sequence). The CDR3 region is CATSRIRDSGNTIYF. CDR3 coding DNA: TGTGCCACCAGCAGGATCAGGGACTCTGGAAACACCATATATTTT. Full variable domain (remainder filled in from reference TRBV15 and TRBJ1-3): DAMVIQNPRYQVTQFGKPVTLSCSQTLNHNVMYWYQQKSSQAPKLLFHYYDKDFNNEADTPDNFQSRRPNTSFCFLDIRSPGLGDTAMYLCATSRIRDSGNTIYFGEGSWLTVV.

This chain joins TRBV5-1 and TRBJ2-3, with D maybe TRBD2 (6 bases). With 0 bases removed from V and 3 bases from J, the gap between germline ends came to 17 bases. CDR1 SGHRS and CDR2 YFSETQ come from the germline V gene. The CDR3 length is 17 residues. The CDR3 DNA sequence: TGCGCCAGCAGCTTGGACCCTTTGGGGACTGGGACAGATACGCAGTATTTT. Translating gives CASSLDPLGTGTDTQYF.

CDR3 DNA sequence: TGTGCCAGTAGTATCGAGAGGAGCACTGAAGCTTTCTTT. The encoded protein is CASSIERSTEAFF. This chain links TRBV19 with TRBJ1-1; D ambiguous. V gave up 3 bases and J gave up 4 bases, with 9 bases separating them. The CDR3 sequence is 13 residues long. Germline CDR1 reads LNHDA; CDR2 reads SQIVND (reference sequence).

The chain recombines TRBV7-2 with TRBJ1-5; 7 bases match TRBD1. Germline CDR1 and CDR2: SGHTA and FQGNSA. Trimming at V came to 6 bases and at J to 0 bases, leaving 5 bases not matched to a gene. CDR3 length: 15 amino acids. This CDR3 reads CASRKTGNSNQPQHF. The CDR3 nucleotides are TGTGCCAGCAGGAAGACAGGGAATAGCAATCAGCCCCAGCATTTT.

The chain employs TRBV2 and TRBJ2-5; D is undetermined. The CDR3 loop spans 13 amino acids. Trimming stripped 0 bases from V and 3 bases from J, with 5 bases between. CDR1 and CDR2 from the germline V gene are SNHLY and FYNNEI. The DNA for the CDR3 is TGTGCCAGCAGTGAAGCGGTGGAAGAGACCCAGTACTTC. Translated, it gives CASSEAVEETQYF.

The sample holds a few counts of this clone. This chain uses TRBV7-9 with TRBJ2-5, with D unresolved. Trimming stripped 9 bases from V and 5 bases from J, with 13 bases between. This CDR3 contains 12 residues. Germline CDR1 and CDR2: SEHNR and FQNEAQ (reference sequence). The CDR3 nucleotides are TGTGCCAGTGGGGTTGGTTTTGAGACCCAGTACTTC. Its protein is CASGVGFETQYF.